The 15 T cell receptor beta chains presented below share a single source sample, sequenced in a study of T cells in Graves' hyperthyroidism and ophthalmopathy. Authors of the study amplified TCR beta CDR3 regions from RNA transcripts. The TCR CDR3 first-round RT-PCR relied on the HTBI primer set. TCRdb re-called the multiplex PCR reads with MiXCR, one entry per CDR3 protein. The sample yields 530,000 or so distinct CDR3 sequences, 15% to 20% seen once. The material sequenced was blood. These receptors were collected from a woman aged 18-35 years with Graves' ophthalmopathy.

This clonotype showed up many times. V gene TRBV30 combines with J gene TRBJ1-2; a possible D gene is TRBD1 (5 bases). Trimming took off 1 base at V and 6 bases at J, with 9 bases between the two ends. CDR3 length: 12 amino acids. Looked up from germline, CDR1 is GTSNPN and CDR2 is SVGIG (reference sequence). In nucleotides, the CDR3 is TGTGCCTGGAGTGGAAGGGGAGATGGCTACACCTTC. Translating gives CAWSGRGDGYTF.

In this sample, this clonotype turned up many times. The chain employs TRBV20-1 and TRBJ1-5; tentative D call: TRBD1 (6 bases). Germline V gene data show CDR1 as DFQATT and CDR2 as SNEGSKA (reference sequence). Trimming left V 5 bases short and J 4 bases short, with 12 bases between. This CDR3 is 13 amino acids long. CDR3 coding DNA: TGCAGTGCTGTGGACAGTAATAATCAGCCCCAGCATTTT. As protein: CSAVDSNNQPQHF.

This sequence joins TRBV6-1 and TRBJ2-7; 10 bases map to TRBD1. The V gene's germline CDR1 is MNHNS and CDR2 SASEGT. The CDR3 is 14 amino acids. Trimming removed 1 base from V and 5 bases from J; junction bases left unmatched: 2. CDR3 nucleotides: TGTGCCAGCAGTGAAGAGGGGACAGGGGACGAGCAGTACTTC. Its translation is CASSEEGTGDEQYF.

In this sample, this clonotype turned up many times. J is TRBJ2-2 and V is TRBV2; D is ambiguous. The CDR3 runs 10 residues. Deletions cut 6 bases from V and 9 bases from J, with 5 bases between. Looked up from germline, CDR1 is SNHLY and CDR2 is FYNNEI. CDR3 nucleotide sequence: TGTGCCAGCAGCGCCCGGGAGCTGTTTTTT. This codes for CASSARELFF.

This clonotype was seen ten or more times. The V call is TRBV20-1, the J call TRBJ2-1; a possible D gene is TRBD2 (6 bases). The CDR3 consists of 12 residues. Between the trimmed V and J ends, which lost 3 bases and 9 bases, there was a span of 12 bases. Germline V gene data show CDR1 as DFQATT and CDR2 as SNEGSKA (reference sequence). In DNA form, the CDR3 reads TGCAGTGCTAGGGGGACTTCGGGTGAGCAGTTCTTC. Translated, it gives CSARGTSGEQFF.

This clonotype has ten or more counts. The genes are TRBV30 and TRBJ1-6, with D unclear. The germline V gene encodes CDR1 GTSNPN and CDR2 SVGIG (reference sequence). The CDR3 consists of 13 residues. V was shortened by 3 bases and J by 6 bases, with 9 bases between the two germline ends. CDR3 loop: CAWSFGFNSPLHF. The DNA of the CDR3 is TGTGCCTGGAGCTTCGGGTTTAATTCACCCCTCCACTTT.

The V and J genes are TRBV6-8 and TRBJ2-1; 12 bases map to TRBD2. The ends lost 2 bases at V and 1 base at J; junction bases unmatched: 18. The CDR3 runs 22 residues. Germline CDR1 MNHGY, CDR2 SAAAGT. The CDR3 DNA reads TGTGCCAGCAGTTACCCTGGACTAGCGGGAACCAGAGTCGTCCGATCCTACAATGAGCAGTTCTTC. As protein: CASSYPGLAGTRVVRSYNEQFF.

This clonotype was seen repeatedly, ten times or more. The chain combines TRBV7-9 with TRBJ2-1; TRBD2 might be the D (6 bases). Deletions cut 5 bases from V and 10 bases from J, with 18 bases between. The CDR3 runs to 14 residues. Germline V lookup: CDR1 SEHNR, CDR2 FQNEAQ (reference sequence). The CDR3 DNA sequence: TGTGCCAGCAGCCGGGGGACTCCCCTCGGGGAGCAGTTCTTC. It is translated as CASSRGTPLGEQFF.

This clonotype was found many times. The rearrangement uses TRBV29-1 and TRBJ2-1; D gene ambiguous. The ends were cut back, 0 bases at V and 0 bases at J, with 12 bases in the middle. The CDR3 totals 16 residues. The V gene's germline CDR1 is SQVTM and CDR2 ANQGSEA. CDR3 protein: CSVEDLTSSSYNEQFF. CDR3 bases: TGCAGCGTTGAAGATCTGACGAGTAGCTCCTACAATGAGCAGTTCTTC.

This clonotype was picked up one time. A much larger clone sits a single nucleotide away, making a read error possible. CDR3 DNA: TGTGCCAGCACCCCACCGGGACAGCAAGAGACCCAGTTCTTC. Protein product: CASTPPGQQETQFF. The gene calls are TRBV6-2 or TRBV6-3 and TRBJ2-5, with 7 bases fitting TRBD1. TRBJ2-1 matches the DNA end more closely, so the J call is doubtful. The germline CDR1 and CDR2 sequences are MNHEY and SVGEGT. This CDR3 has 14 amino acids.

This clonotype has a single count. The final CDR3 position lacks the conserved phenylalanine or tryptophan, pointing to a likely read error. The chain employs TRBV27 and TRBJ2-7; 8 bases are a match to TRBD1. Germline V gene lookup returns CDR1 MNHEY and CDR2 SMNVEV (reference sequence). The CDR3 consists of 15 residues. With V trimmed by 2 bases and J by 4 bases, 7 bases remained unmatched. The CDR3 spells CASSLHATGDYEQYS. The CDR3 DNA is TGTGCCAGCAGTTTACATGCGACAGGGGATTACGAGCAGTACTCC.

This clonotype was detected ten times or more. The V call is TRBV5-1, the J call TRBJ2-7; possible D gene TRBD1, 6 bases. Trimming cost V 3 bases and J 0 bases, with 10 bases left between them. The CDR3 is 14 amino acids. Germline V gene sequence: CDR1 SGHRS, CDR2 YFSETQ. The CDR3 sequence: CASSSNRDSYEQYF. The CDR3 DNA follows: TGCGCCAGCAGCTCGAACAGGGACTCCTACGAGCAGTACTTC.

This clonotype was picked up many times. J is TRBJ1-2 and V is TRBV6-1, with D unclear. CDR3 length: 14 residues. The V gene's germline CDR1 is MNHNS and CDR2 SASEGT. V lost 8 bases, J lost 1 base, and 14 bases lay in between. CDR3 amino acids: CASRETDFNYGYTF. CDR3 sequence (DNA): TGTGCCAGCCGAGAGACGGATTTTAACTATGGCTACACCTTC.

The genes are TRBV29-1 and TRBJ2-7, with 13 bases fitting TRBD2. The CDR3 spans 16 residues. Germline loops: CDR1 SQVTM, CDR2 ANQGSEA. Losses at the gene ends were 7 bases for V and 4 bases for J; bases not matched to a gene: 13. The CDR3 region has the DNA TGCAGCGGGGTAGGACTAGCGGGAGAGGTCGGTTACGAGCAGTACTTC. Translating it yields CSGVGLAGEVGYEQYF.

This clonotype showed up just a few times. The chain employs TRBV25-1 and TRBJ1-1; 8 nucleotides match TRBD1. CDR3 length: 15 residues. With V trimmed by 3 bases and J by 5 bases, 8 bases remained unmatched. Germline loops: CDR1 MGHDK, CDR2 SYGVNS. The CDR3 reads CASSETGAPDTEAFF. In DNA, the CDR3 is TGTGCCAGCAGTGAGACAGGGGCACCGGATACTGAAGCTTTCTTT. Combining the CDR3 with reference TRBV25-1 and TRBJ1-1 gives the whole variable domain EADIYQTPRYLVIGTGKKITLECSQTMGHDKMYWYQQDPGMELHLIHYSYGVNSTEKGDLSSESTVSRIRTEHFPLTLESARPSHTSQYLCASSETGAPDTEAFFGQGTRLTVV.